This TCR beta chain was sequenced in a study of cytomegalovirus exposure and HLA in healthy donors. This clone has just one count. The PCR contained 60 Vbeta and 13 Jbeta primers. The table came from immunoSEQ multiplex PCR; TCRdb's copy has only in-frame clones and leaves some out. The table records approximately 170,000 clones, just over 75% of them present only once. Healthy bone marrow donors supplied every sample. This TCR derives from a young woman in good health and CMV-seropositive. What was sequenced was PBMCs.

The DNA of the CDR3 is TGTGCCAGCCCCGGGGAGCAGTTCTTC. Amino acids: CASPGEQFF. This chain uses TRBV7-9 with TRBJ2-1, with D hard to call. V was clipped by 8 bases and J by 10 bases, with 6 bases between them. The germline V gene has CDR1 SEHNR and CDR2 FQNEAQ (reference sequence). This CDR3 comprises 9 residues.